These 3 T cell receptor beta chains came from one sample sequenced in a study of T cells after posttransplantation cyclophosphamide. Profiling relied on immunoSEQ multiplex PCR, and the TCRdb table lists in-frame clones only, not all of them. Seen here are about 28,000 clones, roughly 89% observed once, and the top ten hold around 3.5%. Sequences were obtained from PBMCs. The receptors were sampled from a man in his fifties or sixties.

The chain joins TRBV14 to TRBJ2-1; 7 bases match TRBD1. This CDR3 is built from 15 residues. From germline, CDR1 is SGHDN and CDR2 FVKESK. The junction had 5 bases not matched to a gene; V was cut back by 5 bases and J by 1 base. CDR3 residues: CASSAIQGSYNEQFF. CDR3 coding DNA: TGTGCCAGCAGCGCAATACAGGGGTCCTACAATGAGCAGTTCTTC.

This rearrangement joins TRBV5-1 to TRBJ1-1, with 9 positions matching TRBD1. V was pared by 2 bases and J by 5 bases, with 1 base of the junction left unmatched. The germline gives CDR1 SGHRS, CDR2 YFSETQ. CDR3 size: 13 residues. DNA for the CDR3: TGCGCCAGCAGCTTACAGGGGGCAACTGAAGCTTTCTTT. This translates into CASSLQGATEAFF.

Regarding this clone: Mismatch with germline at one junction end may stem from a read error. At the DNA level, this CDR3 is encoded by other sequences in the same sample as well. The rearrangement joins TRBV6-5 to TRBJ1-6; 10 bases are shared with TRBD1. The CDR3 is made up of 16 amino acids. Germline CDR1 and CDR2: MNHEY and SVGAGI. CDR3 amino acids: CASSYTMTGGNSPLHF. CDR3 nucleotides: TGTGCCAGCAGTTACACCATGACAGGGGGCAATTCCCCCCTCCACTTT.